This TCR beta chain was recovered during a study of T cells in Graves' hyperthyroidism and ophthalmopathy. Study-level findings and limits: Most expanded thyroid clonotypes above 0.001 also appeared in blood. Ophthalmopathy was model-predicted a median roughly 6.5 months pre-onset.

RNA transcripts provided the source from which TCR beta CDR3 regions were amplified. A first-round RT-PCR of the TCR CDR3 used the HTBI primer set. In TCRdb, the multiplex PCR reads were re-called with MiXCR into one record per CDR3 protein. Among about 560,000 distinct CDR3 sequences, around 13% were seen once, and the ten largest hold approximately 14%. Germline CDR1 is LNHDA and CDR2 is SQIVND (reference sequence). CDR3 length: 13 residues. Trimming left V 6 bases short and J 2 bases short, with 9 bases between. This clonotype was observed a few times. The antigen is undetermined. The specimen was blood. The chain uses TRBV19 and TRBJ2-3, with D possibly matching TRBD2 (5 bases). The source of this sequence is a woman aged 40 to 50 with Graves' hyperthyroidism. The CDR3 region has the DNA TGTGCCAGTAGGGTGAGGGCCACAGATACGCAGTATTTT. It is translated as CASRVRATDTQYF.